The T cell receptor (beta chain) described here comes from a study of T cells in Graves' hyperthyroidism and ophthalmopathy. The study, taken as a whole, reports: Blood shared most expanded thyroid clonotypes above 0.001.

There are 13 residues in the CDR3. The germline V gene has CDR1 SNHLY and CDR2 FYNNEI. This clonotype was observed many times. What it binds is not known. Sequence at one end of the junction differs from germline and may be a read error. RNA transcripts yielded amplified TCR beta CDR3 regions. A set of HTBI primers served as the primers for a first-round RT-PCR of the TCR CDR3. TCRdb reprocessed the multiplex PCR reads via MiXCR and lists one record per CDR3 protein. The table lists some 550,000 distinct CDR3 sequences, more than 20% of them singletons. The clonotype comes from a man between 18 and 29 years old with Graves' hyperthyroidism. The chain recombines TRBV2 with TRBJ2-5; either TRBD1 or TRBD2 may supply D (5 bases each). Sequenced material: blood. The CDR3 sequence is CASSPGTTESQYF. In DNA form, the CDR3 reads TGTGCCAGCAGTCCCGGGACGACAGAGAGCCAGTACTTC.